The sample holds a few counts of the clone carrying this T cell receptor beta chain. Its matching antigen is unknown. The sample is drawn from a study of CD8 T cells in ankylosing spondylitis. Looked up from germline, CDR1 is SNHLY and CDR2 is FYNNEI. CDR3 length equals 15 residues. Trimming stripped 5 bases from V and 0 bases from J, with 8 bases between. Study-level results: Significant enrichment of disease-linked clones was reported in matched ankylosing spondylitis synovial fluid. Reactive arthritis synovial fluid and blood previously showed some of these motif variants. Disease-associated clonotypes exhibited CD8+ identity and were relatively infrequent in peripheral blood.

One entry per CDR3 protein results from TCRdb running MiXCR on the 5' RACE reads. The data show 250,000 or so distinct CDR3 sequences, roughly a quarter seen once. The V gene is TRBV2, the J gene TRBJ1-6; no clear D. The TCR was taken from a male donor with ankylosing spondylitis or in good health (not recorded which). The specimen sequenced was blood, either unsorted or a sorted T cell fraction (not recorded which). CDR3 in amino acids: CASSFWSSYNSPLHF. As DNA, the CDR3 is TGTGCCAGCAGTTTCTGGAGCTCCTATAATTCACCCCTCCACTTT.